This T cell receptor (beta chain) was found in a study of cytomegalovirus exposure and HLA in healthy donors. Turning to this clone: Its cognate antigen is unknown.

TCRdb keeps only in-frame clones here, not all; method: immunoSEQ multiplex PCR. The sample yields 35,000 to 50,000 clones, roughly 93% seen once. This CDR3 spans 15 amino acids. The V and J ends lost 2 bases and 4 bases, in that order; junction bases with no gene match: 6. Germline loops: CDR1 MNHNS, CDR2 SASEGT. Whole-study results and caveats: Rarity characterized most TCR sequences, yet some public TCRs appeared in many donors.

The donors were in the roughly 130-subject validation cohort, distinct from the approximately 610-subject first cohort. The sample taken for sequencing was PBMCs. This chain uses TRBV6-1 with TRBJ1-1; 8 bases map to TRBD1. The receptor's source is a woman between 18 and 29 years old in good health and CMV-seronegative. CDR3 bases: TGTGCCAGCAGTGAACAACCAGGGGGCATCACTGAAGCTTTCTTT. Protein: CASSEQPGGITEAFF.